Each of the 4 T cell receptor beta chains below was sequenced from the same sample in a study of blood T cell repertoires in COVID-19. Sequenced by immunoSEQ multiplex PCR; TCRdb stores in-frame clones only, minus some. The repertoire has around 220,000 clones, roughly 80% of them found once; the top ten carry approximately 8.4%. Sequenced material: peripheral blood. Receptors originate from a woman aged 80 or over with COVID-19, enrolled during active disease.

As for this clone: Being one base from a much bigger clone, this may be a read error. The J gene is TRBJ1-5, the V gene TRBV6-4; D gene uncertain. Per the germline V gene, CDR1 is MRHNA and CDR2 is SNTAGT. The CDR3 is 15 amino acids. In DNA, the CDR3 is TGTGTCAGCATTAACTTAACAGAAGCGGATCAGCCCCAGCATTTT. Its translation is CVSINLTEADQPQHF.

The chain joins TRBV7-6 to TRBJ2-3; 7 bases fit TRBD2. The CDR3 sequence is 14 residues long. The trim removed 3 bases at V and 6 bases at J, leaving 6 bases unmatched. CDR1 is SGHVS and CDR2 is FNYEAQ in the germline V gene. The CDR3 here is CASSFLIGGDTQYF. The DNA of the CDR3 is TGTGCCAGCAGCTTCCTTATCGGGGGGGATACGCAGTATTTT.

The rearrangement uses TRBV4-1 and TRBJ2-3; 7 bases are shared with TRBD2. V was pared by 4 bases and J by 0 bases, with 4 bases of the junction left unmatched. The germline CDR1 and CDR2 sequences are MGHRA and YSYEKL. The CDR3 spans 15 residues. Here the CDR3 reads CASSRTRASTDTQYF. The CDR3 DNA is TGCGCCAGCAGCCGGACTAGAGCAAGCACAGATACGCAGTATTTT.

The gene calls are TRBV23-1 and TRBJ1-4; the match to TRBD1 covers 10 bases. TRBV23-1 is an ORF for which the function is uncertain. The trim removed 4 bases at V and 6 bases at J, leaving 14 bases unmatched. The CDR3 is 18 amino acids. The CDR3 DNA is TGCGCCAGCAGTCGGGGACAGGGGTGTTTAGTGGGCGATGAAAAACTGTTTTTT. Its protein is CASSRGQGCLVGDEKLFF.